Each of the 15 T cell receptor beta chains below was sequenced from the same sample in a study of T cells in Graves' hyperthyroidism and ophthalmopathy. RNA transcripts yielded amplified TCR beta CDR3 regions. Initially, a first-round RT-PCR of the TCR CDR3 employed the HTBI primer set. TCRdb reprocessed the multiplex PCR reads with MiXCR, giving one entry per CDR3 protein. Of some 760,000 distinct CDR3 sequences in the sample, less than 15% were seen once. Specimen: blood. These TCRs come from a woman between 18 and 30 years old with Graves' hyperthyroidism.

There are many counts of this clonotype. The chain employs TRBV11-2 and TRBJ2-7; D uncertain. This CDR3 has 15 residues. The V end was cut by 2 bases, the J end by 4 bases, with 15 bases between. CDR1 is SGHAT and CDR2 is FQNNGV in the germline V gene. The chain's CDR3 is CASSLSVGGVYEQYF. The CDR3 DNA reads TGTGCCAGCAGCTTAAGTGTCGGCGGAGTGTACGAGCAGTACTTC.

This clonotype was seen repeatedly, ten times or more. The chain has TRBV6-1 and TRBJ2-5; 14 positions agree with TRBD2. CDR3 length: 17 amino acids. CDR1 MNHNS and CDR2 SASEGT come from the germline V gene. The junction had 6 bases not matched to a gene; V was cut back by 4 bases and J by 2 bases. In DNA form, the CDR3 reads TGTGCCAGCAGTGCGGGACTAGCGGGAGCCGAACAAGAGACCCAGTACTTC. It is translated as CASSAGLAGAEQETQYF.

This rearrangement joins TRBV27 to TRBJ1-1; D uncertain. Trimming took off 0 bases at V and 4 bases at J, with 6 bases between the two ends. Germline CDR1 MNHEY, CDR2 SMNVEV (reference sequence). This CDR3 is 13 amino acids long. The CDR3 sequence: CASSLSIVTEAFF. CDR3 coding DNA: TGTGCCAGCAGTTTATCTATTGTCACTGAAGCTTTCTTT.

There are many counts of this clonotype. This CDR3 is CASSSALRGSGELFF. CDR3 bases: TGTGCCAGCAGTTCCGCCCTTCGCGGGTCCGGGGAGCTGTTTTTT. The V and J genes are TRBV27 and TRBJ2-2, with D maybe TRBD2 (5 bases). This CDR3 has 15 residues. Germline loops: CDR1 MNHEY, CDR2 SMNVEV (reference sequence). V was shortened by 4 bases and J by 6 bases, with 15 bases between the two germline ends.

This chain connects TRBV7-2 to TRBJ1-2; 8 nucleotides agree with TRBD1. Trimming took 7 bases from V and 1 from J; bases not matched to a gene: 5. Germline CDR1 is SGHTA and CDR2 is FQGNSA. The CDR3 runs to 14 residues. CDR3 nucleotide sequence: TGTGCCAGCAACCAGGGGGCCGGTAACTATGGCTACACCTTC. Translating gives CASNQGAGNYGYTF.

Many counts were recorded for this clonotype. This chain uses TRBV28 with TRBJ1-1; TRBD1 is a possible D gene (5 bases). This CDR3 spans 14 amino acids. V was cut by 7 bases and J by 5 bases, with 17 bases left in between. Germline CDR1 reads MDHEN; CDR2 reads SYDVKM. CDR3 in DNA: TGTGCCAGCAAAAGCGGGGCCTCGGAGACTGAAGCTTTCTTT. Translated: CASKSGASETEAFF.

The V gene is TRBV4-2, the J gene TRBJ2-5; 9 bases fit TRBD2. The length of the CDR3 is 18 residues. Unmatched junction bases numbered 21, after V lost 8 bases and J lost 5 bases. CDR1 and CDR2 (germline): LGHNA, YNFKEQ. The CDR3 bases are TGTGCCAGCGCCCCAACCCCTTCGGGCGGGAGGGCCGGGGAGACCCAGTACTTC. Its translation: CASAPTPSGGRAGETQYF.

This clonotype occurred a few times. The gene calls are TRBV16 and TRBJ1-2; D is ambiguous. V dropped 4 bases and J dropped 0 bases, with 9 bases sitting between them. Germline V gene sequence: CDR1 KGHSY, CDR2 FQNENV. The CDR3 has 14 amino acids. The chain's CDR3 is CASSRHNSNYGYTF. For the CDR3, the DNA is TGTGCCAGCAGCCGACATAATTCTAACTATGGCTACACCTTC.

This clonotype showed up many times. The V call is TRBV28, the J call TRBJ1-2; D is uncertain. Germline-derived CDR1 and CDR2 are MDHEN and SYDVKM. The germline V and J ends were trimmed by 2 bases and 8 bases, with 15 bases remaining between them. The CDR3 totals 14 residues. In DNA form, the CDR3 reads TGTGCCAGCAGTTTAGTACATGCCTCCCAGGGCTACACCTTC. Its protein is CASSLVHASQGYTF.

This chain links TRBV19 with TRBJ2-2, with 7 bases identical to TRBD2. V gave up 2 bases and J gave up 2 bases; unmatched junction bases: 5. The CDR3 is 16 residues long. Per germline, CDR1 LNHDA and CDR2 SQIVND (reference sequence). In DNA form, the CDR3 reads TGTGCCAGTAGTATACTTGCTAGCGGTAACACCGGGGAGCTGTTTTTT. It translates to CASSILASGNTGELFF.

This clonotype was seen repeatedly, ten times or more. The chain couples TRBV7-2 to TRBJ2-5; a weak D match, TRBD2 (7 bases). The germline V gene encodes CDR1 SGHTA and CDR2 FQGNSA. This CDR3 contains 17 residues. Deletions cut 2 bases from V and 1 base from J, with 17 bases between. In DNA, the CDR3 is TGTGCCAGCAGCTTAAGTCAAGGGGGGGGCCTCCAAGAGACCCAGTACTTC. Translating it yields CASSLSQGGGLQETQYF.

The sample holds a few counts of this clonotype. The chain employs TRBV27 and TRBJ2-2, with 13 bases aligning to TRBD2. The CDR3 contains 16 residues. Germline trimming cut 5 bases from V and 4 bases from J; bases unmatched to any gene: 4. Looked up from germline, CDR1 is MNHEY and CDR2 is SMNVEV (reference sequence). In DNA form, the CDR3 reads TGTGCCAGCAGTACCGGACTAGCGGGAGTCACCGGGGAGCTGTTTTTT. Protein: CASSTGLAGVTGELFF.

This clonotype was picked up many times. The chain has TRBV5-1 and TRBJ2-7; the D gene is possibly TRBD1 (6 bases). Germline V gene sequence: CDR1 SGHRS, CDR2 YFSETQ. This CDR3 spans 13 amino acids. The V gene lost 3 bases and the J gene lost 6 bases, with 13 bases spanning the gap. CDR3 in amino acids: CASSYQQGGEQYF. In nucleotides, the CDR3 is TGCGCCAGCAGCTATCAACAGGGCGGCGAGCAGTACTTC. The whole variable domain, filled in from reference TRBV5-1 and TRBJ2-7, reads KAGVTQTPRYLIKTRGQQVTLSCSPISGHRSVSWYQQTPGQGLQFLFEYFSETQRNKGNFPGRFSGRQFSNSRSEMNVSTLELGDSALYLCASSYQQGGEQYFGPGTRLTVT.

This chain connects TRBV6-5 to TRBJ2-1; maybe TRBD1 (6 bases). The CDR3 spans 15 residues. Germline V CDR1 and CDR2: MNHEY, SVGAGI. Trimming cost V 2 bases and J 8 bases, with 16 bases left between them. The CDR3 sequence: CASSYGGQGSHEQFF. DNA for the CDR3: TGTGCCAGCAGTTACGGGGGCCAGGGTAGCCATGAGCAGTTCTTC.

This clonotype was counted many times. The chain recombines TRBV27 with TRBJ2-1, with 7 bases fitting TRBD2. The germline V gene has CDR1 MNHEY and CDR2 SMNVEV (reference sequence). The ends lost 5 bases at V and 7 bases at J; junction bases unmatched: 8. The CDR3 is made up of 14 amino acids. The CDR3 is CASSPRTSRNEQFF. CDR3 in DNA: TGTGCCAGCAGTCCCAGGACTAGTCGGAATGAGCAGTTCTTC.